The source of this T cell receptor (beta chain) is a study of STAT3 mutations in large granular lymphocyte leukemia. Across the study: Among longitudinally sequenced T-LGLL patients, roughly half had canonical activating STAT3 mutations detected. Points from the study as a whole: In several patients, dominant TCR clone burden exceeded STAT3 mutant burden, suggesting STAT3 mutation arose secondarily. In some patients, a small highly pathogenic clone possibly went undetected. Every T-LGLL patient had at least one immunodominant TCRbeta clonotype.

This CDR3 is 11 amino acids long. V was shortened by 2 bases and J by 3 bases, with 1 base between the two germline ends. Germline V gene sequence: CDR1 MGHDK, CDR2 SYGVNS. This clone appeared a few times. The antigen is not known. The method was immunoSEQ multiplex PCR; TCRdb's version includes in-frame clones alone and lacks a portion of them. The data contain about 10,000 clones, about 54% of them singletons. The sequenced material came from peripheral blood mononuclear cells. The receptor was isolated from a boy younger than 18 with T-cell large granular lymphocyte leukemia. Some clones in this sample may be carry-over from other donors' samples. The rearrangement uses TRBV25-1 and TRBJ2-5; no clear D. CDR3 bases: TGTGCCAGCAGTGAAGAAGAGACCCAGTACTTC. It translates to CASSEEETQYF. Drawing the rest from reference TRBV25-1 and TRBJ2-5, the complete variable domain is EADIYQTPRYLVIGTGKKITLECSQTMGHDKMYWYQQDPGMELHLIHYSYGVNSTEKGDLSSESTVSRIRTEHFPLTLESARPSHTSQYLCASSEEETQYFGPGTRLLVL.